Listed below are T cell receptor beta chains from one sample, sequenced in a study of blood T cells in healthy people across ages. Each CDR3 protein gets one entry after TCRdb re-called the 5' RACE reads with MiXCR. The table records roughly 2 million distinct CDR3 sequences, less than 50% of them present only once. Sequencing input: blood. The receptors were sampled from a woman in her forties in good health. The CDR3 runs from the conserved cysteine through the conserved F or W. The order of the fields is J gene, D gene, CDR3 length, clone size, V gene, CDR3 protein, CDR3 DNA. A D gene is named only where the DNA matches it firmly. Clone size, where shown, is once, few, many, or a class for clones that have expanded.

TRBJ2-1,.,19,.,TRBV6-8,CASSNPRARSISGENEQFF,TGTGCCAGCAGTAATCCCCGGGCTAGATCGATCTCGGGGGAAAATGAGCAGTTCTTC
TRBJ2-3,.,15,.,TRBV7-2,CASSLRTSSSDTQYF,TGTGCCAGCAGCTTAAGAACTAGCAGTTCAGATACGCAGTATTTT
TRBJ2-1,TRBD1,16,.,TRBV6-2/TRBV6-3,CASLSVTYRGYNEQFF,TGTGCCAGCCTTTCAGTAACGTACAGGGGCTACAATGAGCAGTTCTTC
TRBJ2-5,TRBD2,15,.,TRBV7-9,CASSPSGAVAETQYF,TGTGCCAGCAGCCCCAGCGGGGCCGTCGCGGAGACCCAGTACTTC
TRBJ2-7,.,13,.,TRBV20-1,CSARTGRGYEQYF,TGCAGTGCTAGAACGGGACGCGGCTACGAGCAGTACTTC
TRBJ2-1,TRBD2,16,.,TRBV7-2,CASSTSSGGLYNEQFF,TGTGCCAGCAGCACGTCTAGCGGGGGTTTATACAATGAGCAGTTCTTC
TRBJ2-3,.,12,.,TRBV29-1,CSVERLTDTQYF,TGCAGCGTTGAAAGGCTTACAGATACGCAGTATTTT
TRBJ2-7,.,12,few,TRBV21-1,CASPHRSYEQYF,TGTGCCAGTCCTCACAGATCCTACGAGCAGTACTTC
TRBJ2-2,.,14,few,TRBV4-2,CASSQEGRTGELFF,TGTGCCAGCAGCCAAGAAGGCCGTACCGGGGAGCTGTTTTTT
TRBJ2-3,TRBD2,13,.,TRBV20-1,CSLLAGGTDTQYF,TGCAGCTTGCTAGCGGGGGGCACAGATACGCAGTATTTT
TRBJ2-5,.,15,.,TRBV20-1,CSARKWTEAQETQYF,TGCAGTGCTAGAAAGTGGACAGAAGCCCAAGAGACCCAGTACTTC
TRBJ1-6,.,16,.,TRBV6-5,CASSYSRLLLNSPLHF,TGTGCCAGCAGTTACTCGAGACTACTTCTTAATTCACCCCTCCACTTT
TRBJ1-5,TRBD1,15,few,TRBV7-2,CASSLGQGVNQPQHF,TGTGCCAGCAGCTTAGGTCAGGGGGTCAATCAGCCCCAGCATTTT
TRBJ2-1,TRBD2,15,few,TRBV10-3,CAIADLAGGDNEQFF,TGTGCCATCGCGGACCTAGCGGGGGGTGACAATGAGCAGTTCTTC
TRBJ2-3,.,15,.,TRBV28,CASSPHASGGNTQYF,TGTGCCAGCAGTCCTCACGCCTCCGGGGGAAATACGCAGTATTTT